This T cell receptor (beta chain) was documented in a study of CD8+ T cells in alopecia areata. cDNA prepared by RNA extraction and subsequent reverse transcription served as the template for sequencing. TCRdb keeps only in-frame clones here, not all; method: immunoSEQ multiplex PCR. The data show around 160,000 clones, less than 80% seen once. V was pared by 4 bases and J by 4 bases, with 6 bases between. The CDR3 extends over 12 amino acids. From germline, CDR1 is SEHNR and CDR2 FQNEAQ (reference sequence). Treatment: oral pan-JAK inhibitor, 5-10 mg twice daily. This sequence was found in a human donor with alopecia areata. The rearrangement joins TRBV7-9 to TRBJ2-3, with unresolved D. Sequenced here: CD4+ T cells sorted from blood, sampled at week 24, from a patient treated with tofacitinib. The CDR3 DNA reads TGTGCCAGCAGCTACTCCGCAGATACGCAGTATTTT. Encoded protein: CASSYSADTQYF.